This TCR beta chain was found in a study of response to subunit inactivated influenza vaccine. Study outcomes and limitations: New T cells are recruited in small numbers by each seasonal influenza vaccination, according to the authors' suggestion.

Trimming left V 7 bases short and J 4 bases short, with 7 bases between. The CDR3 loop spans 10 amino acids. The germline CDR1 and CDR2 sequences are SQVTM and ANQGSEA. TCRdb ran MiXCR on the RT-PCR reads and lists one entry per CDR3 protein. This repertoire shows 550,000 to 800,000 distinct CDR3 sequences, approximately 15% found once; its top ten account for less than 9%. In its sample, this clonotype was seen many times. Its antigen is unidentified. The input for sequencing was PBMCs from blood, taken around 15 days before vaccination. The V gene is TRBV29-1, the J gene TRBJ2-5; TRBD2 is a possible D gene (5 bases). The receptor's source is a man aged 50 to 59 who received an inactivated influenza vaccine. CDR3 DNA sequence: TGCAGCGACCGGGGAGAGACCCAGTACTTC. It codes for CSDRGETQYF.